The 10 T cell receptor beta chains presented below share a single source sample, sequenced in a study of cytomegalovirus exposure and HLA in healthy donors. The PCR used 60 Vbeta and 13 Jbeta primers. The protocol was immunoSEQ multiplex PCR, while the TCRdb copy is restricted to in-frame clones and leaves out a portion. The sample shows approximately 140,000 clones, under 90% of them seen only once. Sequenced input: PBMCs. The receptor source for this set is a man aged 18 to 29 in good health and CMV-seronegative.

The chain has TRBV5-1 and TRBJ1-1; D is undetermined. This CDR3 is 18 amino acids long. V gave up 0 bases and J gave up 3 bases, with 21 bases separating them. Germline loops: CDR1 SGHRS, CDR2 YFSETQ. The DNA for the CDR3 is TGCGCCAGCAGCTTGGCCTCGCGTTTCGCACGGTCGGACACTGAAGCTTTCTTT. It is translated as CASSLASRFARSDTEAFF.

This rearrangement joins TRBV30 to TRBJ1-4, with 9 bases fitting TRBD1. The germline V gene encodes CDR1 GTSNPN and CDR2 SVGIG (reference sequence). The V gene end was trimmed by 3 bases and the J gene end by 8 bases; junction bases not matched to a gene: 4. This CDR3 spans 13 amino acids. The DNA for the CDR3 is TGTGCCTGGAGGGGACAGGGTAGAGAAAAACTGTTTTTT. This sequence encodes CAWRGQGREKLFF. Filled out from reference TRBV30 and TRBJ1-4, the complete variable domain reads SQTIHQWPATLVQPVGSPLSLECTVEGTSNPNLYWYRQAAGRGLQLLFYSVGIGQISSEVPQNLSASRPQDRQFILSSKKLLLSDSGFYLCAWRGQGREKLFFGSGTQLSVL.

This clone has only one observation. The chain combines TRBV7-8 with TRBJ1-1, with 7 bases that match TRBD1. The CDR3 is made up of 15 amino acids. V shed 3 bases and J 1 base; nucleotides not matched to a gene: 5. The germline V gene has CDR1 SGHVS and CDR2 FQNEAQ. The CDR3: CASSLFDRANTEAFF. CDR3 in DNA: TGTGCCAGCAGCTTGTTCGACAGGGCGAACACTGAAGCTTTCTTT.

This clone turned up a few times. The CDR3 DNA reads TGCAGCGTTGTGGTACAGTCGAACACCGGGGAGCTGTTTTTT. It is translated as CSVVVQSNTGELFF. This rearrangement joins TRBV29-1 to TRBJ2-2; D call uncertain. Trimming stripped 4 bases from V and 0 bases from J, with 9 bases between. CDR3 length: 14 residues. Germline V gene sequence: CDR1 SQVTM, CDR2 ANQGSEA.

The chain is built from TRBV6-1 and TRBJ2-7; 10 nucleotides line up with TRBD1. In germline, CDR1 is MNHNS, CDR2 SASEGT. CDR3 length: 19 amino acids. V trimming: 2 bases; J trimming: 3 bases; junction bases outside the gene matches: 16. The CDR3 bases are TGTGCCAGCAGTGAATCGCCCCCGGGGGGGAGGGACAGGGGCTACGAGCAGTACTTC. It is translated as CASSESPPGGRDRGYEQYF.

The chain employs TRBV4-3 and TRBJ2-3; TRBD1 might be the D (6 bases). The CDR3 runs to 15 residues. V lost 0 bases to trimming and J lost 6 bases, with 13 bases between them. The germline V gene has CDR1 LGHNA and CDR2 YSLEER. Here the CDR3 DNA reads TGCGCCAGCAGCCAAGAAGAGGGGGTTTCCGATACGCAGTATTTT. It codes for CASSQEEGVSDTQYF.

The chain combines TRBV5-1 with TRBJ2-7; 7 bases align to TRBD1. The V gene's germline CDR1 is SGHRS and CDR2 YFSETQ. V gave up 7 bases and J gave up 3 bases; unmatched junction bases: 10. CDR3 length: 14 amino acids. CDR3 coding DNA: TGCGCCAGCGGCAAGGGGGCGACGATCTACGAGCAGTACTTC. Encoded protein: CASGKGATIYEQYF. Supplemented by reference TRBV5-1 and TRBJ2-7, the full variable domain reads KAGVTQTPRYLIKTRGQQVTLSCSPISGHRSVSWYQQTPGQGLQFLFEYFSETQRNKGNFPGRFSGRQFSNSRSEMNVSTLELGDSALYLCASGKGATIYEQYFGPGTRLTVT.

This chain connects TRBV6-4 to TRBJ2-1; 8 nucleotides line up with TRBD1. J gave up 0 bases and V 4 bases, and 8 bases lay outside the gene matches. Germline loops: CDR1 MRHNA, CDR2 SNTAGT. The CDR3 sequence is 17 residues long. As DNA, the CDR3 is TGTGCCAGCAGTGCATCGGGACAGGAATACTCCTACAATGAGCAGTTCTTC. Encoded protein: CASSASGQEYSYNEQFF.

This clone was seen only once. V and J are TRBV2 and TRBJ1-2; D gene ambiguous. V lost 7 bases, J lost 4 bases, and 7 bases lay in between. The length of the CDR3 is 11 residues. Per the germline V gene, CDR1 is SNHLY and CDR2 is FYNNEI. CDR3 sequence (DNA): TGTGCCAGCACCGGACTCTATGGCTACACCTTC. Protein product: CASTGLYGYTF. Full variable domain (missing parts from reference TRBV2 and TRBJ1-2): EPEVTQTPSHQVTQMGQEVILRCVPISNHLYFYWYRQILGQKVEFLVSFYNNEISEKSEIFDDQFSVERPDGSNFTLKIRSTKLEDSAMYFCASTGLYGYTFGSGTRLTVV.

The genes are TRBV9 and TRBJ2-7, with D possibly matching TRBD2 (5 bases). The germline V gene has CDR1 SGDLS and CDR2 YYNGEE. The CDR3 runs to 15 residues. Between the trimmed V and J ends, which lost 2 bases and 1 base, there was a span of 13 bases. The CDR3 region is CASSVGSAVSYEQYF. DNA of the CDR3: TGTGCCAGCAGCGTGGGCTCAGCGGTTTCCTACGAGCAGTACTTC.